The TCR beta chain described here comes from a study of PD-L1 blockade in urothelial cancer. Germline loops: CDR1 MNHNY, CDR2 SVGAGI (reference sequence). This CDR3 spans 16 amino acids. V gave up 6 bases and J gave up 0 bases; unmatched junction bases: 5. Clones were read by immunoSEQ multiplex PCR, and TCRdb kept only the in-frame ones, dropping some. The sample carries some 47,000 clones, roughly 82% recorded once. This chain uses TRBV6-6 with TRBJ1-5, with 10 bases lining up with TRBD1. Source: PBMCs, taken around atezolizumab (anti-PD-L1) treatment. The receptor was isolated from an older man with urothelial cancer. The chain's CDR3 is CASSRGQGYSNQPQHF. DNA of the CDR3: TGTGCCAGCAGCAGGGGACAGGGGTATAGCAATCAGCCCCAGCATTTT.